These 29 T cell receptor beta chains were all obtained from the same sample, sequenced in a study of blood T cell repertoires in COVID-19 (dated by TCRdb to 2018 to 2020). Library preparation used the immunoSEQ multiplex PCR assay. TCRdb re-hosts the immuneACCESS table, in-frame sequences only. Its copies lack some clones; in the studies checked, an unresolved V gene accounts for under half of them, and the cause for the rest is not known. The sample table shows roughly 59,000 clones, and almost 80% are seen once. Of the sample, roughly 12% falls within the top ten clones. The sample consisted of peripheral blood. Receptor source: an elderly man with acute or convalescent COVID-19.

V usage is TRBV10-1 and J usage is TRBJ2-2, with 9 bases matching TRBD1. The J segment lost 5 bases and the V segment lost 3 bases, leaving 4 bases of the junction unmatched. Germline CDR1 is WNHNN and CDR2 is SYGVQD (reference sequence). The CDR3 extends over 15 amino acids. The CDR3 bases are TGCGCCAGCAGTGAATTGGGACAGGGTACCGGGGAGCTGTTTTTT. Amino acids: CASSELGQGTGELFF.

The chain is built from TRBV18 and TRBJ1-6; tentative D call: TRBD1 (5 bases). CDR1 KGHSH and CDR2 LQKENI come from the germline V gene. The CDR3 runs 15 residues. Trimming stripped 2 bases from V and 4 bases from J, with 9 bases between. CDR3 DNA sequence: TGTGCCAGCTCACCAGGGGCCGATTATAATTCACCCCTCCACTTT. Its translation is CASSPGADYNSPLHF.

This chain links TRBV3-1 (or the pseudogene TRBV3-2) with TRBJ1-5; D not certain. The CDR3 length is 13 residues. Germline lookup yields CDR1 LGHDT and CDR2 YNNKEL (reference sequence). The ends were cut back, 5 bases at V and 4 bases at J, with 9 bases in the middle. CDR3 loop: CASSDRENQPQHF. The CDR3 DNA reads as TGTGCCAGCAGCGATCGGGAGAATCAGCCCCAGCATTTT.

The rearrangement joins TRBV19 to TRBJ1-5, with D unclear. The V gene lost 4 bases and the J gene lost 3 bases, with 7 bases spanning the gap. Germline V gene sequence: CDR1 LNHDA, CDR2 SQIVND (reference sequence). CDR3 length equals 13 residues. CDR3 in DNA: TGTGCCAGTAGTAACGGGTACAATCAGCCCCAGCATTTT. This gives the protein CASSNGYNQPQHF. Complete variable domain (other parts from reference TRBV19 and TRBJ1-5): DGGITQSPKYLFRKEGQNVTLSCEQNLNHDAMYWYRQDPGQGLRLIYYSQIVNDFQKGDIAEGYSVSREKKESFPLTVTSAQKNPTAFYLCASSNGYNQPQHFGDGTRLSIL.

The chain couples TRBV2 to TRBJ1-1; the match to TRBD1 covers 7 bases. The CDR3 sequence is 15 residues long. With V trimmed by 6 bases and J by 1 base, 8 bases remained unmatched. CDR1 and CDR2 from the germline V gene are SNHLY and FYNNEI. The CDR3 nucleotides read TGTGCCAGCAGGCCAGTAGGGGGCCGGAACACTGAAGCTTTCTTT. Protein product: CASRPVGGRNTEAFF.

The rearrangement joins TRBV24-1 to TRBJ2-4; 7 bases are a match to TRBD1. After removal of 3 bases from V and 8 bases from J, the junction contained 12 bases not matched to a gene. CDR3 size: 16 residues. CDR1 is KGHDR, CDR2 SFDVKD, per germline. CDR3 sequence (DNA): TGTGCCACCAGTGATGGAAAGGGACAGCAAGAAGACATTCAGTACTTC. Translated: CATSDGKGQQEDIQYF.

The rearrangement uses TRBV27 and TRBJ1-2; 7 bases are shared with TRBD1. V lost 5 bases to trimming and J lost 6 bases; unmatched junction nucleotides: 9. There are 14 residues in the CDR3. CDR1 and CDR2 from the germline V gene are MNHEY and SMNVEV (reference sequence). CDR3 coding DNA: TGTGCCAGCAGTATAAAGCAGGGGGGTAATGGCTACACCTTC. This codes for CASSIKQGGNGYTF.

The chain is built from TRBV11-2 and TRBJ2-7; D call uncertain. The CDR3 covers 12 residues. The germline V and J ends were trimmed by 1 base and 9 bases, with 10 bases remaining between them. Germline-derived CDR1 and CDR2 are SGHAT and FQNNGV. CDR3 sequence reads: CASSLGVVRQYF. The CDR3 DNA reads as TGTGCCAGCAGCTTAGGTGTAGTTCGGCAGTACTTC. Full variable domain (remainder filled in from reference TRBV11-2 and TRBJ2-7): EAGVAQSPRYKIIEKRQSVAFWCNPISGHATLYWYQQILGQGPKLLIQFQNNGVVDDSQLPKDRFSAERLKGVDSTLKIQPAKLEDSAVYLCASSLGVVRQYFGPGTRLTVT.

The rearrangement uses TRBV7-2 and TRBJ1-1; 7 nucleotides line up with TRBD1. The length of the CDR3 is 15 residues. V trimming: 3 bases; J trimming: 2 bases; junction bases outside the gene matches: 6. Looked up from germline, CDR1 is SGHTA and CDR2 is FQGNSA. The CDR3 reads CASSLSRDSNTEAFF. For the CDR3, the DNA is TGTGCCAGCAGCTTGTCCCGGGACAGTAACACTGAAGCTTTCTTT.

This chain joins TRBV7-2 and TRBJ2-1, with 10 bases fitting TRBD1. J lost 7 bases, V lost 0 bases, and 6 bases had no gene match. The CDR3 totals 16 residues. Germline V gives CDR1 SGHTA, CDR2 FQGNSA. In nucleotides, the CDR3 is TGTGCCAGCAGCTTAGCGCCCCGGACAGGGGGGAATGAGCAGTTCTTC. Its protein product is CASSLAPRTGGNEQFF.

The chain employs TRBV4-1 and TRBJ1-4; D unresolved. The V end was cut by 2 bases, the J end by 7 bases, with 14 bases between. Germline loops: CDR1 MGHRA, CDR2 YSYEKL. There are 15 residues in the CDR3. Here the CDR3 reads CASSQTPVAGEKLFF. In DNA form, the CDR3 reads TGCGCCAGCAGCCAAACCCCCGTAGCCGGTGAAAAACTGTTTTTT.

CDR3 in amino acids: CASSQGSTEAFF. CDR3 nucleotides: TGTGCCAGCAGCCAGGGGAGCACTGAAGCTTTCTTT. The chain employs TRBV3-1 (or the pseudogene TRBV3-2) and TRBJ1-1; unclear D gene. The V end was cut by 3 bases, the J end by 4 bases, with 6 bases between. Germline assignment: CDR1 LGHDT and CDR2 YNNKEL (reference sequence). The CDR3 sequence is 12 residues long.

The chain employs TRBV4-1 and TRBJ2-2; 9 bases agree with TRBD1. Germline V gene sequence: CDR1 MGHRA, CDR2 YSYEKL. The CDR3 length is 19 residues. After removal of 1 base from V and 5 bases from J, the junction contained 14 bases not matched to a gene. The CDR3 is CASSQGRGQGPLGTGELFF. The CDR3 DNA reads as TGCGCCAGCAGCCAAGGCCGAGGACAGGGGCCTCTAGGGACCGGGGAGCTGTTTTTT.

The chain combines TRBV30 with TRBJ1-4; D might be TRBD1 (6 bases). V lost 0 bases and J 7 bases, leaving 15 bases between the germline ends. CDR1 and CDR2 (germline): GTSNPN, SVGIG (reference sequence). This CDR3 is built from 15 residues. The DNA for the CDR3 is TGTGCCTGGAGTGTACGAGGGGGAAGTGGTGAAAAACTGTTTTTT. As protein: CAWSVRGGSGEKLFF. The variable domain in full, with the rest retrieved from reference TRBV30 and TRBJ1-4, is SQTIHQWPATLVQPVGSPLSLECTVEGTSNPNLYWYRQAAGRGLQLLFYSVGIGQISSEVPQNLSASRPQDRQFILSSKKLLLSDSGFYLCAWSVRGGSGEKLFFGSGTQLSVL.

V is TRBV7-2 and J is TRBJ2-1; 7 positions agree with TRBD2. Germline V gene lookup returns CDR1 SGHTA and CDR2 FQGNSA. The trim removed 2 bases at V and 0 bases at J, leaving 4 bases unmatched. The CDR3 runs 16 residues. The DNA of the CDR3 is TGTGCCAGCAGCTTATATGGCGGGGGCTCCTACAATGAGCAGTTCTTC. Translated, it gives CASSLYGGGSYNEQFF.

This chain links TRBV5-5 with TRBJ2-7; 7 nucleotides align to TRBD1. J gave up 0 bases and V 7 bases, and 7 bases lay outside the gene matches. From germline, CDR1 is SGHKS and CDR2 YYEKEE (reference sequence). CDR3 size: 14 residues. The CDR3 here is CASAPGQISYEQYF. As DNA, the CDR3 is TGTGCCAGCGCACCGGGACAGATCTCCTACGAGCAGTACTTC.

The chain is built from TRBV5-1 and TRBJ1-2, with D tentatively TRBD1 (6 bases). The CDR3 runs 15 residues. Trimming removed 4 bases at V and 2 bases at J, with 15 bases between. CDR1 and CDR2 (germline): SGHRS, YFSETQ. The CDR3 loop reads CASSPQGQKNYGYTF. CDR3 nucleotides: TGCGCCAGCAGCCCGCAAGGACAGAAAAACTATGGCTACACCTTC.

V and J are TRBV11-3 and TRBJ2-7, with 7 bases aligning to TRBD2. The CDR3 covers 15 residues. The V segment lost 5 bases and the J segment 0 bases; nucleotides outside the gene matches: 7. CDR1 is SGHNT, CDR2 YENEEA, per germline. The CDR3 spells CASSQGDYLSYEQYF. CDR3 coding DNA: TGTGCCAGCAGCCAAGGGGACTACCTCTCCTACGAGCAGTACTTC.

Note on this clone: At one boundary the junction diverges from the germline segment, which might be a read error. V and J are TRBV7-7 and TRBJ2-3, with TRBD1 identical over 7 bases. The CDR3 loop spans 15 amino acids. The V gene's germline CDR1 is SSHAT and CDR2 FNYEAQ (reference sequence). CDR3: CASSLTTTGTDTQYF. CDR3 DNA: TGTGCTAGCAGCTTAACCACGACAGGGACAGATACGCAGTATTTT.

This sequence joins TRBV7-9 and TRBJ2-7; perhaps TRBD1 as D (6 bases). Trimming cost V 3 bases and J 2 bases, with 11 bases left between them. The CDR3 length is 14 residues. Germline V lookup: CDR1 SEHNR, CDR2 FQNEAQ (reference sequence). CDR3 region: CASSLGTSTYEQYF. DNA for the CDR3: TGTGCCAGCAGCTTGGGGACATCGACCTACGAGCAGTACTTC.

The chain links TRBV5-1 to TRBJ1-4; 7 bases map to TRBD1. This CDR3 has 15 residues. V was clipped by 5 bases and J by 4 bases; unmatched bases: 8. CDR1 and CDR2 (germline): SGHRS, YFSETQ. CDR3 loop: CASSFGQADNEKLFF. As DNA, the CDR3 is TGCGCCAGCAGTTTTGGACAGGCCGATAATGAAAAACTGTTTTTT. Looking up the rest from reference TRBV5-1 and TRBJ1-4 gives the full variable domain: KAGVTQTPRYLIKTRGQQVTLSCSPISGHRSVSWYQQTPGQGLQFLFEYFSETQRNKGNFPGRFSGRQFSNSRSEMNVSTLELGDSALYLCASSFGQADNEKLFFGSGTQLSVL.

This clone was seen a single time. V gene TRBV19 combines with J gene TRBJ1-1, with a possible D match to TRBD1 (6 bases). Germline assignment: CDR1 LNHDA and CDR2 SQIVND (reference sequence). Trimming stripped 5 bases from V and 5 bases from J, with 18 bases between. This CDR3 comprises 15 residues. The DNA of the CDR3 is TGTGCCAGTAGTCTTCCGGACAGCTGGGGTACTGAAGCTTTCTTT. Its protein is CASSLPDSWGTEAFF.

The V and J genes are TRBV5-6 and TRBJ2-1; 13 bases match TRBD2. This CDR3 has 15 residues. Per the germline V gene, CDR1 is SGHDT and CDR2 is YYEEEE. The V and J ends lost 4 bases and 8 bases, in that order; junction bases with no gene match: 6. The CDR3 DNA is TGTGCCAGCAGCCCGTGGACTAGCGGGGGTGATGAGCAGTTCTTC. Protein sequence: CASSPWTSGGDEQFF.

The chain links TRBV18 to TRBJ1-2; 7 nucleotides align to TRBD1. Germline lookup yields CDR1 KGHSH and CDR2 LQKENI. With 4 bases clipped from V and 5 bases from J, the junction kept 16 bases outside the gene matches. CDR3 length equals 17 residues. The CDR3 DNA reads as TGTGCCAGCTCACACACCCAACCCGGCGGGACAGCGTATGGCTACACCTTC. Translating it yields CASSHTQPGGTAYGYTF.

This clone was observed at least ten times. This rearrangement joins TRBV5-1 to TRBJ1-3; TRBD1 aligns across 7 bases. V lost 0 bases, J lost 2 bases, and 2 bases stayed unmatched. The CDR3 contains 15 residues. CDR1 and CDR2 (germline): SGHRS, YFSETQ. CDR3 in amino acids: CASSLGGTAGNTIYF. CDR3 nucleotide sequence: TGCGCCAGCAGCTTGGGCGGGACAGCTGGAAACACCATATATTTT.

This clone was detected once. The V and J genes are TRBV7-8 and TRBJ2-1; tentative D call: TRBD2 (6 bases). Trimming left V 5 bases short and J 7 bases short, with 18 bases between. This CDR3 comprises 15 residues. Per the germline V gene, CDR1 is SGHVS and CDR2 is FQNEAQ. Written as DNA, the CDR3 is TGTGCCAGCAGCCTTATGGGGGGACGGGGGAATGAGCAGTTCTTC. Its protein is CASSLMGGRGNEQFF.

The chain carries TRBV2 and TRBJ1-6; no clear D gene. The V end was cut by 6 bases, the J end by 6 bases, with 6 bases between. This CDR3 has 12 residues. Germline lookup yields CDR1 SNHLY and CDR2 FYNNEI. CDR3 in amino acids: CASREGNSPLHF. As DNA, the CDR3 is TGTGCCAGCAGAGAGGGTAATTCACCCCTCCACTTT.

CDR3 DNA sequence: TGTGCCTGGAGTTCGGACAGAACCAACTATGGCTACACCTTC. As protein: CAWSSDRTNYGYTF. The V call is TRBV30, the J call TRBJ1-2; tentatively, D is TRBD1 (6 bases). V dropped 2 bases and J dropped 2 bases, with 12 bases sitting between them. Germline CDR1 and CDR2: GTSNPN and SVGIG (reference sequence). The CDR3 consists of 14 residues.

The rearrangement links TRBV4-2 to TRBJ2-1, with D possibly matching TRBD2 (5 bases). V was shortened by 5 bases and J by 0 bases, with 17 bases between the two germline ends. The CDR3 has 17 amino acids. Germline assignment: CDR1 LGHNA and CDR2 YNFKEQ. The CDR3 coding sequence is TGTGCCAGCAGCTATCGAGCGGAGGCGAGCTCCTACAATGAGCAGTTCTTC. Protein: CASSYRAEASSYNEQFF.